This T cell receptor beta chain was profiled in a study of human T cells and chemical hapten exposure. Study-wide context: The sensitizer, 2% DPC, was used on around 2 cm by around 2 cm of upper inner arm skin.

The CDR3 extends over 19 amino acids. The trim removed 5 bases at V and 0 bases at J, leaving 8 bases unmatched. The V gene's germline CDR1 is LGHDT and CDR2 YNNKEL (reference sequence). The time point denotes: patch test 1, 2 weeks after DPC sensitization. Treatment of the sample: therapeutic diphenylcyclopropenone sensitization with weekly scalp DPC. TCRdb re-called the RACE reads with MiXCR, one entry per CDR3 protein. The table records a few hundred thousand distinct CDR3 sequences, roughly 5% of them present only once. This clonotype was detected a few times. This TCR came from a woman aged 45-59 years with alopecia areata. Some clones in this sample may be carry-over from other donors' samples. The J gene is TRBJ2-3, the V gene TRBV3-1; 16 nucleotides align to TRBD2. The sequencing here drew on whole blood, taken in connection with sensitization to the hapten diphenylcyclopropenone (DPC). DNA for the CDR3: TGTGCCAGCAGCTCTTCGGGACTAGCGGGGGGGACTAGCACAGATACGCAGTATTTT. Its translation is CASSSSGLAGGTSTDTQYF.